The 30 T cell receptor beta chains given below trace back to one sample, sequenced in a study of T-cell memory formation after mild COVID-19. TCRdb processed the 5' RACE reads anew with MiXCR; each CDR3 protein has one entry. The table has some 330,000 distinct CDR3 sequences, roughly 20% seen once. Material: PBMCs or a T cell subset sorted from them (not recorded which). The receptors were sampled from an adult woman who had mild COVID-19 (a few samples of this study predate the infection). Cell type and time point are not known.

CDR3 DNA sequence: TGTGCCAGCACCCCGTTTACAGATACGCAGTATTTT. Its translation: CASTPFTDTQYF. This chain uses TRBV2 with TRBJ2-3; unclear D gene. Trimming shortened V by 7 bases and J by 3 bases, and 8 bases separated the two germline ends. The CDR3 has 12 amino acids. Germline assignment: CDR1 SNHLY and CDR2 FYNNEI.

This clonotype appeared a few times. This chain links TRBV7-9 with TRBJ2-1; D is possibly TRBD1 (6 bases). The length of the CDR3 is 14 residues. Germline lookup yields CDR1 SEHNR and CDR2 FQNEAQ (reference sequence). The ends were cut back, 3 bases at V and 4 bases at J, with 10 bases in the middle. The CDR3 DNA follows: TGTGCCAGCAGCTTTATGGGGGCTTACAATGAGCAGTTCTTC. Translated: CASSFMGAYNEQFF.

The chain joins TRBV12-3 or TRBV12-4 to TRBJ1-2; D unclear. The CDR3 is 14 amino acids. Trimming removed 5 bases from V and 2 bases from J, with 12 bases in between. The CDR3 here is CASSKNPGNYGYTF. CDR3 DNA: TGTGCCAGCAGTAAAAACCCCGGAAACTATGGCTACACCTTC.

This clonotype was seen only a few times. This rearrangement joins TRBV11-2 to TRBJ2-5, with 11 bases fitting TRBD1. V lost 5 bases, J lost 4 bases, and 6 bases stayed unmatched. The CDR3 spans 15 residues. Germline V gene sequence: CDR1 SGHAT, CDR2 FQNNGV. The CDR3 DNA is TGTGCCAGCAGCGTCTGGGACAGGGGGATAGAGACCCAGTACTTC. Translating gives CASSVWDRGIETQYF.

This clonotype occurred a few times. The chain couples TRBV11-3 to TRBJ1-1; possibly TRBD1 for D (5 bases). This CDR3 has 13 amino acids. Trimming pared 1 base from V and 4 bases from J, leaving 7 bases between. The V gene's germline CDR1 is SGHNT and CDR2 YENEEA. Written as DNA, the CDR3 is TGTGCCAGCAGCTTAGCCAGGGCCACTGAAGCTTTCTTT. This sequence encodes CASSLARATEAFF.

The chain links TRBV21-1 to TRBJ1-1; TRBD1 was called by the table and not checked on the DNA. TRBV21-1 is termed a pseudogene. There are 18 residues in the CDR3. CDR3 nucleotides: TGTGCCAGCAGCTCAAATCTAGGGGGCAGGTCTTGTGGTTCTGAAGCTTTCTTT. This encodes CASSSNLGGRSCGSEAFF.

This clonotype has a handful of counts. The rearrangement uses TRBV7-9 and TRBJ1-2, with no clear D. From germline, CDR1 is SEHNR and CDR2 FQNEAQ (reference sequence). The germline V and J ends were trimmed by 6 bases and 5 bases, with 10 bases remaining between them. This CDR3 has 12 amino acids. The CDR3 DNA is TGTGCCAGCAGATCGGGCGGGTATGGCTACACCTTC. Its translation: CASRSGGYGYTF.

The rearrangement links TRBV12-3 or TRBV12-4 to TRBJ1-1, with a weak D call TRBD1 (5 bases). The V end was cut by 7 bases, the J end by 5 bases, with 14 bases between. This CDR3 has 13 residues. The CDR3 DNA reads as TGTGCCAGCACCAAACGGGGCGGAACTGAAGCTTTCTTT. It encodes CASTKRGGTEAFF.

This clonotype was picked up one time. The genes are TRBV20-1 and TRBJ1-1; TRBD1 matches 8 bases. This CDR3 region has 18 residues. The V gene end was trimmed by 4 bases and the J gene end by 0 bases; junction bases not matched to a gene: 16. CDR1 DFQATT and CDR2 SNEGSKA come from the germline V gene (reference sequence). CDR3 nucleotide sequence: TGCAGTGCTAAGCCCGCTACGGGACAGGCCAAGTTGAACACTGAAGCTTTCTTT. Protein sequence: CSAKPATGQAKLNTEAFF.

The chain is built from TRBV2 and TRBJ1-2; D unclear. CDR1 and CDR2 (germline): SNHLY, FYNNEI. The CDR3 runs to 14 residues. V was trimmed by 4 bases and J by 8 bases, leaving 17 bases between them. The CDR3 spells CASSVGSGPRGYTF. DNA for the CDR3: TGTGCCAGCAGTGTGGGAAGCGGGCCTCGGGGCTACACCTTC. The full variable domain, with the rest looked up from reference TRBV2 and TRBJ1-2, is EPEVTQTPSHQVTQMGQEVILRCVPISNHLYFYWYRQILGQKVEFLVSFYNNEISEKSEIFDDQFSVERPDGSNFTLKIRSTKLEDSAMYFCASSVGSGPRGYTFGSGTRLTVV.

This clonotype has more than one count but fewer than ten. This chain joins TRBV5-1 and TRBJ2-5; perhaps TRBD2 as D (6 bases). The CDR3 consists of 14 residues. CDR1 is SGHRS and CDR2 is YFSETQ in the germline V gene. V was shortened by 6 bases and J by 4 bases, with 16 bases between the two germline ends. CDR3 sequence: CASTEGPVGETQYF. CDR3 sequence (DNA): TGCGCCAGCACGGAGGGTCCAGTCGGAGAGACCCAGTACTTC.

This chain joins TRBV15 and TRBJ2-7; D could derive from TRBD1 or TRBD2 (5 bases each). This CDR3 is 15 amino acids long. Trimming left V 0 bases short and J 5 bases short, with 14 bases between. Germline V CDR1 and CDR2: LNHNV, YYDKDF (reference sequence). As DNA, the CDR3 is TGTGCCACCAGCAGAGATCGGGGCAGGGTGAACGAGCAGTACTTC. This encodes CATSRDRGRVNEQYF.

This clonotype was observed a few times. The chain combines TRBV7-2 with TRBJ1-6; 11 bases line up with TRBD1. The J segment lost 8 bases and the V segment lost 5 bases, leaving 5 bases of the junction unmatched. Per the germline V gene, CDR1 is SGHTA and CDR2 is FQGNSA. The CDR3 is 15 amino acids. In nucleotides, the CDR3 is TGTGCCAGCAGCCCCGGGACAGGGGGAGATTCACCCCTCCACTTT. This gives the protein CASSPGTGGDSPLHF.

This clonotype was counted only a few times. The chain combines TRBV5-1 with TRBJ2-2; D gene uncertain. Germline V CDR1 and CDR2: SGHRS, YFSETQ. CDR3 length: 12 amino acids. V lost 5 bases and J lost 0, with 2 bases in between. The CDR3 reads CASRTNTGELFF. The CDR3 DNA follows: TGCGCCAGCAGAACGAACACCGGGGAGCTGTTTTTT.

This clonotype has only a few counts. This rearrangement joins TRBV6-6 to TRBJ2-1, with D perhaps TRBD1 or TRBD2 (6 bases each). Germline V lookup: CDR1 MNHNY, CDR2 SVGAGI (reference sequence). V lost 5 bases and J lost 5, with 13 bases in between. The CDR3 sequence is 14 residues long. CDR3 DNA: TGTGCCAGCAGTCCCACGGGGGCGCACAATGAGCAGTTCTTC. The encoded protein is CASSPTGAHNEQFF.

As DNA, the CDR3 is TGTGCCAGTAGCCTGGGAAGGGGATGGACCGGGGAGCTGTTTTTT. Translating gives CASSLGRGWTGELFF. The chain uses TRBV19 and TRBJ2-2, with D possibly being TRBD1 (5 bases). This CDR3 region has 15 residues. The V and J ends lost 6 bases and 5 bases respectively, with 16 bases between them. Germline-derived CDR1 and CDR2 are LNHDA and SQIVND (reference sequence). The full variable domain, rest sourced from reference TRBV19 and TRBJ2-2, is DGGITQSPKYLFRKEGQNVTLSCEQNLNHDAMYWYRQDPGQGLRLIYYSQIVNDFQKGDIAEGYSVSREKKESFPLTVTSAQKNPTAFYLCASSLGRGWTGELFFGEGSRLTVL.

This rearrangement joins TRBV29-1 to TRBJ1-1, with TRBD1 identical over 7 bases. The length of the CDR3 is 14 residues. Germline assignment: CDR1 SQVTM and CDR2 ANQGSEA. Trimming at V came to 6 bases and at J to 8 bases, leaving 15 bases not matched to a gene. This chain's CDR3 is CSVTGAVGTQEAFF. The CDR3 coding sequence is TGCAGCGTCACAGGGGCTGTGGGAACCCAAGAAGCTTTCTTT.

This clonotype was observed a handful of times. This chain joins TRBV9 and TRBJ2-2; D may be TRBD1 (5 bases). This CDR3 has 15 amino acids. V was pared by 0 bases and J by 6 bases, with 12 bases between. CDR1 is SGDLS and CDR2 is YYNGEE in the germline V gene. The CDR3, as DNA: TGTGCCAGCAGCGTAGAACAGGACCTTTCCGGGGAGCTGTTTTTT. Translating gives CASSVEQDLSGELFF. The variable domain in full, completed from reference TRBV9 and TRBJ2-2, reads DSGVTQTPKHLITATGQRVTLRCSPRSGDLSVYWYQQSLDQGLQFLIQYYNGEERAKGNILERFSAQQFPDLHSELNLSSLELGDSALYFCASSVEQDLSGELFFGEGSRLTVL.

There are many counts of this clonotype. The CDR3 coding sequence is TGTGCCAGCAGTCAGGGGGTGAATGGCTACACCTTC. Encoded protein: CASSQGVNGYTF. The J gene is TRBJ1-2, the V gene TRBV6-1; 7 bases are a match to TRBD1. This CDR3 spans 12 amino acids. V trimming: 5 bases; J trimming: 6 bases; junction bases outside the gene matches: 3. Per germline, CDR1 MNHNS and CDR2 SASEGT.

The table lists this clonotype with a few counts. The J gene is TRBJ1-2, the V gene TRBV11-2; 8 bases fit TRBD1. This CDR3 has 18 amino acids. CDR1 is SGHAT and CDR2 is FQNNGV in the germline V gene. The J segment lost 2 bases and the V segment lost 3 bases, leaving 14 bases of the junction unmatched. The DNA for the CDR3 is TGTGCCAGCAGCTTTAGCTCCCGGGACAGGAGTTTAAACTATGGCTACACCTTC. Translation: CASSFSSRDRSLNYGYTF.

This clonotype was counted a few times. The CDR3 spells CATSRGPGGNTDTQYF. Written as DNA, the CDR3 is TGTGCCACCAGCAGAGGGCCAGGGGGGAACACAGATACGCAGTATTTT. V is TRBV15 and J is TRBJ2-3; D possibly corresponds to TRBD1 (7 bases). The V end lost 1 base, the J end lost 2 bases, and 13 bases lay between the germline ends. Germline V CDR1 and CDR2: LNHNV, YYDKDF (reference sequence). This CDR3 spans 16 amino acids.

Remarks on this clonotype: One junction end does not reproduce the germline sequence, and a read error may be involved. The chain links TRBV7-9 to TRBJ1-1, with a tentative D call TRBD1 (5 bases). The CDR3 runs 12 residues. Germline CDR1 is SEHNR and CDR2 is FQNEAQ (reference sequence). The CDR3 reads CASTHGGPRRNF. The DNA for the CDR3 is TGTGCCAGCACCCACGGGGGACCCCGGAGGAACTTT.

The genes are TRBV6-6 and TRBJ1-5; 9 bases line up with TRBD1. V shed 6 bases and J 6 bases; nucleotides not matched to a gene: 12. CDR1 MNHNY and CDR2 SVGAGI come from the germline V gene (reference sequence). The CDR3 has 16 residues. The CDR3 nucleotides read TGTGCCAGCAGGTCTCGTACAGGGGGCGCTTTTCAGCCCCAGCATTTT. Encoded protein: CASRSRTGGAFQPQHF.

This clonotype was seen once. The V call is TRBV6-5, the J call TRBJ2-7; no reliable D call. V was trimmed by 8 bases and J by 3 bases, leaving 11 bases between them. This CDR3 is 12 amino acids long. The germline V gene encodes CDR1 MNHEY and CDR2 SVGAGI. The CDR3: CASGRNLYEQYF. The CDR3 DNA follows: TGTGCCAGCGGAAGGAACCTCTACGAGCAGTACTTC.

The genes are TRBV5-1 and TRBJ2-7, with D uncertain. Germline V gene data show CDR1 as SGHRS and CDR2 as YFSETQ. V shed 0 bases and J shed 2 bases, with 12 bases lying between them. CDR3 size: 15 residues. The CDR3 DNA is TGCGCCAGCAGCTTGGAGCCCGACAAAACCTACGAGCAGTACTTC. It yields the protein CASSLEPDKTYEQYF.

The chain joins TRBV30 to TRBJ2-7; the match to TRBD1 covers 7 bases. The CDR3 is 13 amino acids. Trimming took 5 bases from V and 7 from J; bases not matched to a gene: 11. CDR1 is GTSNPN and CDR2 is SVGIG in the germline V gene (reference sequence). CDR3 loop: CAWGLTGVSEQYF. The CDR3 nucleotides read TGTGCCTGGGGATTAACAGGGGTGAGTGAGCAGTACTTC.

Only a few counts were recorded for this clonotype. The chain joins TRBV29-1 to TRBJ1-2; 7 positions match TRBD1. The ends lost 3 bases at V and 0 bases at J; junction bases unmatched: 13. This CDR3 is built from 17 residues. Per the germline V gene, CDR1 is SQVTM and CDR2 is ANQGSEA. The CDR3 region is CSVDVPTEGAANYGYTF. CDR3 nucleotide sequence: TGCAGCGTTGATGTTCCAACCGAGGGGGCTGCTAACTATGGCTACACCTTC.

This clonotype has only a few counts. J is TRBJ2-1 and V is TRBV7-3; tentative D call: TRBD2 (7 bases). The germline V gene has CDR1 SGHTA and CDR2 FQGTGA. CDR3 length: 15 residues. V shed 4 bases and J shed 0 bases, with 10 bases lying between them. The chain's CDR3 is CASSWGGGSYNEQFF. CDR3 bases: TGTGCCAGCAGCTGGGGGGGCGGCTCCTACAATGAGCAGTTCTTC. Combining the CDR3 with reference TRBV7-3 and TRBJ2-1 gives the whole variable domain GAGVSQTPSNKVTEKGKYVELRCDPISGHTALYWYRQSLGQGPEFLIYFQGTGAADDSGLPNDRFFAVRPEGSVSTLKIQRTERGDSAVYLCASSWGGGSYNEQFFGPGTRLTVL.

This clonotype has only a few counts. The V call is TRBV7-9, the J call TRBJ2-7; tentatively, D is TRBD1 (5 bases). The germline gives CDR1 SEHNR, CDR2 FQNEAQ (reference sequence). The V and J ends lost 8 bases and 0 bases respectively, with 14 bases between them. The length of the CDR3 is 14 residues. CDR3 nucleotide sequence: TGTGCCAGCGCAAGCAGGGCCGACTCCTACGAGCAGTACTTC. Its translation is CASASRADSYEQYF.

The rearrangement uses TRBV7-6 and TRBJ2-3; D might be TRBD2 (7 bases). Germline CDR1 reads SGHVS; CDR2 reads FNYEAQ. This CDR3 comprises 14 residues. V dropped 2 bases and J dropped 4 bases, with 10 bases sitting between them. As DNA, the CDR3 is TGTGCCAGCAGCTTACGAGGGGGGGCAGATACGCAGTATTTT. The encoded protein is CASSLRGGADTQYF.